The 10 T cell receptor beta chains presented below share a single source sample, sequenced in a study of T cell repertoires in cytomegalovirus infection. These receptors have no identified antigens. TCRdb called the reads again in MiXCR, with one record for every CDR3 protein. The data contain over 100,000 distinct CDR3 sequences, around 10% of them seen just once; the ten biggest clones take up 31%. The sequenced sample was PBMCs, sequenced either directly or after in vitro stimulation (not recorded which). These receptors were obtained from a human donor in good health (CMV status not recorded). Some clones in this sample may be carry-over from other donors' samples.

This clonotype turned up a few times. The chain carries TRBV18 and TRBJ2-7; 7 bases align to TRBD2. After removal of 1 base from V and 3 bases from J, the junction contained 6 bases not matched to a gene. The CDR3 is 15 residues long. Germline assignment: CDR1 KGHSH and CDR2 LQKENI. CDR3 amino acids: CASSPRAGEGYEQYV. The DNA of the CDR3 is TGTGCCAGCTCACCACGGGCGGGAGAGGGCTACGAGCAGTACGTC.

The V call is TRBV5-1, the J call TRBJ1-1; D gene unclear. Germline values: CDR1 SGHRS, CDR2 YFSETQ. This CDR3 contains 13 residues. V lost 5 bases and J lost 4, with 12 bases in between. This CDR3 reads CASSWGVSTEAFF. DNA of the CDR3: TGCGCCAGCAGTTGGGGAGTAAGCACTGAAGCTTTCTTT.

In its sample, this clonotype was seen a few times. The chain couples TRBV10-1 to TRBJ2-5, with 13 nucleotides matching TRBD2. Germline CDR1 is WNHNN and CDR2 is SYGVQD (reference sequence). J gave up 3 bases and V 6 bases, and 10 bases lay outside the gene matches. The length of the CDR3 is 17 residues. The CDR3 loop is CASRRTSGRTGEETQYF. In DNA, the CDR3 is TGCGCCAGCAGACGGACTAGCGGGAGAACAGGGGAAGAGACCCAGTACTTC.

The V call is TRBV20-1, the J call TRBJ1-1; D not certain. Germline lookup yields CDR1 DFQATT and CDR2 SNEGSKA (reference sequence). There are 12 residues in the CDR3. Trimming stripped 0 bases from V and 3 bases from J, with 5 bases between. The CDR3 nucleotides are TGCAGTGCTAGAGAGAGGGACACTGAAGCTTTCTTT. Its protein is CSARERDTEAFF.

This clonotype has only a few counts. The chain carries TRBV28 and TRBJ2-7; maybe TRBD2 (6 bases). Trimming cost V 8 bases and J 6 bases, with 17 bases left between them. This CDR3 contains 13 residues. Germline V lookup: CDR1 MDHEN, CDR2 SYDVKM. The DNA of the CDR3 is TGTGCCAGCGCTCCGGGGGACGTGGGCGAGCAGTACTTC. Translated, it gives CASAPGDVGEQYF.

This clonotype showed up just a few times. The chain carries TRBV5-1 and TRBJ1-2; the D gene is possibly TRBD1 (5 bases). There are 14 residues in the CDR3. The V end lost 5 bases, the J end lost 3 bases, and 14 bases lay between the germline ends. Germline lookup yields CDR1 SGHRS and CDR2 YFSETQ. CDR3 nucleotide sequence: TGCGCCAGCAGTCGGGGGGGTCTTGACTATGGCTACACCTTC. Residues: CASSRGGLDYGYTF.

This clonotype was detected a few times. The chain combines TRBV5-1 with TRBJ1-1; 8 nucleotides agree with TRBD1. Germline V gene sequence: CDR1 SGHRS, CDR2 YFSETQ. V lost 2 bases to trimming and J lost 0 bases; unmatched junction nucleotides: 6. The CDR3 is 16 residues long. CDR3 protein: CASSFIGQGMNTEAFF. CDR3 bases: TGCGCCAGCAGCTTTATTGGACAGGGTATGAACACTGAAGCTTTCTTT. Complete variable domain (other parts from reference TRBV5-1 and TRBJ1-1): KAGVTQTPRYLIKTRGQQVTLSCSPISGHRSVSWYQQTPGQGLQFLFEYFSETQRNKGNFPGRFSGRQFSNSRSEMNVSTLELGDSALYLCASSFIGQGMNTEAFFGQGTRLTVV.

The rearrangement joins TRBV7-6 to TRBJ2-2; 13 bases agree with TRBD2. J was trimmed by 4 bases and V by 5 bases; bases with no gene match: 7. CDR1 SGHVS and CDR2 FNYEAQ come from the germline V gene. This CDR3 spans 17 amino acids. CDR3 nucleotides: TGTGCCAGCAGCAAAGGACTAGCGGGAGTTATCACCGGGGAGCTGTTTTTT. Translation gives CASSKGLAGVITGELFF. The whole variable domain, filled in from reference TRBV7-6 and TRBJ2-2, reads GAGVSQSPRYKVTKRGQDVALRCDPISGHVSLYWYRQALGQGPEFLTYFNYEAQQDKSGLPNDRFSAERPEGSISTLTIQRTEQRDSAMYRCASSKGLAGVITGELFFGEGSRLTVL.

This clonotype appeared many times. CDR3 sequence reads: CASSYGDSSSTDTQYF. The DNA for the CDR3 is TGTGCCAGCAGCTACGGGGACAGTTCTAGCACAGATACGCAGTATTTT. The chain couples TRBV11-3 to TRBJ2-3; 7 bases fit TRBD1. With 4 bases clipped from V and 0 bases from J, the junction kept 7 bases outside the gene matches. The germline CDR1 and CDR2 sequences are SGHNT and YENEEA. The CDR3 spans 16 residues.

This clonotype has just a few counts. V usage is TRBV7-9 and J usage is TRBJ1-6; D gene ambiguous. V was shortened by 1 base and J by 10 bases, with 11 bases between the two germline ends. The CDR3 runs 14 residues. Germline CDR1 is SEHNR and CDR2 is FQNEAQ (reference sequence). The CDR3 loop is CASSLGGMGSPLHF. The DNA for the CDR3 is TGTGCCAGCAGCTTAGGAGGGATGGGCTCACCCCTCCACTTT. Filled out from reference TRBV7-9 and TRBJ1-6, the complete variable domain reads DTGVSQNPRHKITKRGQNVTFRCDPISEHNRLYWYRQTLGQGPEFLTYFQNEAQLEKSRLLSDRFSAERPKGSFSTLEIQRTEQGDSAMYLCASSLGGMGSPLHFGNGTRLTVT.